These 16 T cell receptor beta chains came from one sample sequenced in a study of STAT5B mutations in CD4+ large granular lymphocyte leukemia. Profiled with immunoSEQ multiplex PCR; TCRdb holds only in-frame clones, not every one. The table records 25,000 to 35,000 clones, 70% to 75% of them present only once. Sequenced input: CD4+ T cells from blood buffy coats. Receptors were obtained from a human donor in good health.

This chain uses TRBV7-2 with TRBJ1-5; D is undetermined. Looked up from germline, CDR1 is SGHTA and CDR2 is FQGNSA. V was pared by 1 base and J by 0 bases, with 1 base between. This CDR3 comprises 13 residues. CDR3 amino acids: CASSLDSNQPQHF. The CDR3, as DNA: TGTGCCAGCAGCTTAGATAGCAATCAGCCCCAGCATTTT.

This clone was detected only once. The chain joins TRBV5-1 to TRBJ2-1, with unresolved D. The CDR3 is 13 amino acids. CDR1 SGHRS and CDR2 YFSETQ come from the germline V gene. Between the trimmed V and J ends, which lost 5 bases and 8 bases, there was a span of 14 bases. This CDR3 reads CASSDGLGDEQFF. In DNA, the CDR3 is TGCGCCAGCAGTGATGGGCTGGGCGATGAGCAGTTCTTC.

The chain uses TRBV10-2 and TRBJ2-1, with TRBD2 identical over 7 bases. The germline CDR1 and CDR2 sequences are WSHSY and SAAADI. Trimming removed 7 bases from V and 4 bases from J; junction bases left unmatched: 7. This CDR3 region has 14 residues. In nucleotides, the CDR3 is TGCGCCAGCACCCCAGCGGGAAGATACAATGAGCAGTTCTTC. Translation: CASTPAGRYNEQFF.

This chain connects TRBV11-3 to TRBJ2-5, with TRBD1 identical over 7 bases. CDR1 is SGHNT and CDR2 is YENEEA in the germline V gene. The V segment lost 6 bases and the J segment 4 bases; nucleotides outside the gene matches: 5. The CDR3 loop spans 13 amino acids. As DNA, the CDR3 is TGTGCCAGCAGTCTTTACAGGGGAGAGACCCAGTACTTC. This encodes CASSLYRGETQYF. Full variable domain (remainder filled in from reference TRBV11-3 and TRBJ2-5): EAGVVQSPRYKIIEKKQPVAFWCNPISGHNTLYWYLQNLGQGPELLIRYENEEAVDDSQLPKDRFSAERLKGVDSTLKIQPAELGDSAVYLCASSLYRGETQYFGPGTRLLVL.

CDR3 loop: CASSLEGNNSPLHF. CDR3 nucleotide sequence: TGCGCCAGCAGCTTGGAAGGGAATAATTCACCCCTCCACTTT. This chain uses TRBV5-1 with TRBJ1-6; D uncertain. Trimming took 0 bases from V and 5 from J, leaving 6 bases between them. Per the germline V gene, CDR1 is SGHRS and CDR2 is YFSETQ. This CDR3 contains 14 residues.

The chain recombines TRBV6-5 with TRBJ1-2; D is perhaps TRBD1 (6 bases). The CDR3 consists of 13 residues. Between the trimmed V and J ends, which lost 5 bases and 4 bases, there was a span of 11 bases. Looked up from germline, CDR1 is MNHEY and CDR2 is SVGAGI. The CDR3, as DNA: TGTGCCAGCAGTCGCACAGGGTTCTATGGCTACACCTTC. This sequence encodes CASSRTGFYGYTF.

This CDR3 is CASSRSAQSQETQYF. The CDR3 nucleotides are TGTGCCAGCTCCCGGTCAGCACAGTCGCAAGAGACCCAGTACTTC. The chain employs TRBV6-6 and TRBJ2-5; D is undetermined. The CDR3 loop spans 15 amino acids. V was pared by 8 bases and J by 2 bases, with 18 bases between. Germline values: CDR1 MNHNY, CDR2 SVGAGI (reference sequence).

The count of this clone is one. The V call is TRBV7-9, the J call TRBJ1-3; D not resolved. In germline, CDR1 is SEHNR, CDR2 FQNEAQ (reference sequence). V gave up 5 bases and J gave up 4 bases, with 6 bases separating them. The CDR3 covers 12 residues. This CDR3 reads CASSPAGNTIYF. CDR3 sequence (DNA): TGTGCCAGCAGCCCAGCAGGAAACACCATATATTTT.

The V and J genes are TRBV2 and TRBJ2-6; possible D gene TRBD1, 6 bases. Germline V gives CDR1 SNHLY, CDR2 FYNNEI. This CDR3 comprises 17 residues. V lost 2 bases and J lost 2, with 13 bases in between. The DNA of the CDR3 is TGTGCCAGCAGTGAATATGGATCAGGGGCTGGGGCCAACGTCCTGACTTTC. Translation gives CASSEYGSGAGANVLTF.

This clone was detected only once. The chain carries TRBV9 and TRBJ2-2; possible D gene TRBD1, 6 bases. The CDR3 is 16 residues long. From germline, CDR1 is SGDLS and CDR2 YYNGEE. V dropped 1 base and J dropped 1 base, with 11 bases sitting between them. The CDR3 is CASSVQAGENTGELFF. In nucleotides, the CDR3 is TGTGCCAGCAGCGTACAGGCAGGGGAGAACACCGGGGAGCTGTTTTTT.

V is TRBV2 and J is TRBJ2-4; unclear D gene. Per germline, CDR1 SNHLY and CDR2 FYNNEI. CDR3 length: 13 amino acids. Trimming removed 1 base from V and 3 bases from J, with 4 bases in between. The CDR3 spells CASSEDRKNIQYF. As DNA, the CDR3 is TGTGCCAGCAGTGAAGACCGCAAAAACATTCAGTACTTC.

This CDR3 is CASSLSIASGVGEQYF. DNA for the CDR3: TGTGCCAGCAGCTTGAGCATCGCTAGCGGGGTTGGAGAGCAGTACTTC. The chain has TRBV11-3 and TRBJ2-7; TRBD2 aligns across 9 bases. Germline V CDR1 and CDR2: SGHNT, YENEEA. This CDR3 has 16 residues. V shed 3 bases, J shed 7 bases, and the junction held 13 bases outside the gene matches.

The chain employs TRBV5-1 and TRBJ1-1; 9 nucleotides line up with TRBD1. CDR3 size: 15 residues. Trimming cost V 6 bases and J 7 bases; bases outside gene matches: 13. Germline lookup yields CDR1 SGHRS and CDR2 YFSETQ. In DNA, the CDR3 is TGCGCCAGCACGACAGGGGGAGCCCCCATGGTTGAAGCTTTCTTT. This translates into CASTTGGAPMVEAFF.

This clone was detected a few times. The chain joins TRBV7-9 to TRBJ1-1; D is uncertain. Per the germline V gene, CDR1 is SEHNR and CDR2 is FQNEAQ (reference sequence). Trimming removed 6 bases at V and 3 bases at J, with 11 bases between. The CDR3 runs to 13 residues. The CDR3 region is CASRKWSDTEAFF. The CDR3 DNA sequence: TGTGCCAGCAGGAAGTGGTCGGACACTGAAGCTTTCTTT.

The CDR3 coding sequence is TGCGCCAGCAGCTTGGGGGATCAGATGGAGACCCAGTACTTC. Amino acid sequence: CASSLGDQMETQYF. This chain uses TRBV5-1 with TRBJ2-5, with D hard to call. This CDR3 contains 14 residues. Trimming left V 0 bases short and J 5 bases short, with 11 bases between. Germline lookup yields CDR1 SGHRS and CDR2 YFSETQ.

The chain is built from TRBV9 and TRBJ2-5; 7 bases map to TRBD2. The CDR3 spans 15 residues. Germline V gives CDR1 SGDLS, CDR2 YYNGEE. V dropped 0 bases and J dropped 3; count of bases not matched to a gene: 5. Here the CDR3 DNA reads TGTGCCAGCAGCGTAGGCGGGAGAGGTGAAGAGACCCAGTACTTC. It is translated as CASSVGGRGEETQYF. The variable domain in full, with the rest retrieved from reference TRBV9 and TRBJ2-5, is DSGVTQTPKHLITATGQRVTLRCSPRSGDLSVYWYQQSLDQGLQFLIQYYNGEERAKGNILERFSAQQFPDLHSELNLSSLELGDSALYFCASSVGGRGEETQYFGPGTRLLVL.